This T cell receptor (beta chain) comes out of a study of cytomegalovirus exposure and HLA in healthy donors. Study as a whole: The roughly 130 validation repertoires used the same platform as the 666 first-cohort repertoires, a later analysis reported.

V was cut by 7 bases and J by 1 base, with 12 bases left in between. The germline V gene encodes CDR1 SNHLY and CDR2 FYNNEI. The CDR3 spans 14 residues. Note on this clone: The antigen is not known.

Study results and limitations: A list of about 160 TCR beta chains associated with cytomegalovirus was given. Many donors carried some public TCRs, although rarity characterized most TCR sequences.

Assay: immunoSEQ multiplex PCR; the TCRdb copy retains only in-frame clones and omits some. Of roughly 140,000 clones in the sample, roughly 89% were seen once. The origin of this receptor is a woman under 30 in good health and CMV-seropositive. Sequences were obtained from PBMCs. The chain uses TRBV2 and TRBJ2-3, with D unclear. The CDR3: CASNGPAGTDTQYF. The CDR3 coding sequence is TGTGCCAGCAACGGTCCCGCCGGCACAGATACGCAGTATTTT. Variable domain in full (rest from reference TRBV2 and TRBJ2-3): EPEVTQTPSHQVTQMGQEVILRCVPISNHLYFYWYRQILGQKVEFLVSFYNNEISEKSEIFDDQFSVERPDGSNFTLKIRSTKLEDSAMYFCASNGPAGTDTQYFGPGTRLTVL.